These 6 T cell receptor beta chains came from one sample sequenced in a study of low-dose radiotherapy and immunotherapy resistance in tumors. Gene-specific TRAV and TRBV primers were used for first-strand cDNA, covering alpha and beta chains. The TCRs were subjected to amplification over 20 PCR cycles employing a constant-region primer in conjunction with a V-primer adapter. TCRdb independently ran MiXCR on the reads; one entry per CDR3 protein. The table shows some 60,000 distinct CDR3 sequences, with about 25% occurring only once. Time point of the sample: before trial treatment. The sample was PBMCs, taken before treatment. These receptors were taken from a male donor with rectosigmoid adenocarcinoma.

This clonotype was detected ten times or more. The rearrangement uses TRBV6-1 and TRBJ1-5; a possible D gene is TRBD1 (6 bases). Trimming pared 1 base from V and 7 bases from J, leaving 17 bases between. CDR1 is MNHNS and CDR2 is SASEGT in the germline V gene. The CDR3 covers 16 residues. For the CDR3, the DNA is TGTGCCAGCAGTGAAGACCTTCAGGGGATCCGGCAGCCCCAGCATTTT. Amino acids: CASSEDLQGIRQPQHF.

This clonotype came up many times. This sequence joins TRBV5-1 and TRBJ2-1; D is undetermined. Between the trimmed V and J ends, which lost 4 bases and 6 bases, there was a span of 14 bases. The CDR3 runs 14 residues. Germline CDR1 SGHRS, CDR2 YFSETQ. The CDR3 nucleotides are TGCGCCAGCAGCCGAGACATTTCTTCCAATGAGCAGTTCTTC. Its protein is CASSRDISSNEQFF.

This clonotype was seen many times. In DNA form, the CDR3 reads TGTGCCAGCAGTTCGGCCCAGACGCAGTATTTT. This translates into CASSSAQTQYF. The chain combines TRBV5-8 with TRBJ2-3; D ambiguous. V lost 5 bases and J 9 bases, leaving 10 bases between the germline ends. This CDR3 region has 11 residues. Germline V gene lookup returns CDR1 SGHTS and CDR2 YDEGEE.

In this sample, this clonotype turned up many times. J is TRBJ1-6 and V is TRBV12-3 or TRBV12-4; tentatively, D is TRBD1 (6 bases). The CDR3 is made up of 13 amino acids. V lost 3 bases and J lost 14, with 14 bases in between. CDR3 sequence reads: CASSFSGALALHF. The CDR3, as DNA: TGTGCCAGCAGTTTTTCAGGGGCTCTGGCCCTCCACTTT.

This clonotype was counted at least ten times. This chain joins TRBV5-6 and TRBJ1-1; D perhaps matches TRBD1 (5 bases). Germline V CDR1 and CDR2: SGHDT, YYEEEE. The germline V and J ends were trimmed by 2 bases and 5 bases, with 13 bases remaining between them. The CDR3 spans 14 residues. DNA for the CDR3: TGTGCCAGCAGCTTATGGGGGGGGACTACTGAAGCTTTCTTT. Translated: CASSLWGGTTEAFF. The full variable domain, with the rest looked up from reference TRBV5-6 and TRBJ1-1, is DAGVTQSPTHLIKTRGQQVTLRCSPKSGHDTVSWYQQALGQGPQFIFQYYEEEERQRGNFPDRFSGHQFPNYSSELNVNALLLGDSALYLCASSLWGGTTEAFFGQGTRLTVV.

A note on this clonotype: It is likely a read error: a sequence one base away is far more abundant. The chain links TRBV28 to TRBJ2-6; D uncertain. CDR1 and CDR2 (germline): MDHEN, SYDVKM. This CDR3 comprises 14 residues. CDR3 residues: CASSGVSGVNVLTF. Here the CDR3 DNA reads TGTGCCAGCAGTGGAGTCTCTGGGGTCAACGTCCTGACTTTC.